The 11 T cell receptor beta chains given below trace back to one sample, sequenced in a study of shared clonotypes between healthy human individuals. TCRdb keeps only in-frame clones here, not all; method: immunoSEQ multiplex PCR. The table shows roughly 2.5 million clones, with 90% to 95% occurring only once. Sequenced material: naive CD4+ T cells sorted from blood. Subset described: CD45RA+ positively selected. The source is a man between 18 and 35 years old in good health.

The chain joins TRBV28 to TRBJ2-7; the match to TRBD1 covers 10 bases. V dropped 5 bases and J dropped 2; count of bases not matched to a gene: 15. Germline V gives CDR1 MDHEN, CDR2 SYDVKM. The CDR3 sequence is 18 residues long. The CDR3 DNA reads TGTGCCAGCAGTATCCCGAGGACAGGGGGAATGGGAACCTACGAGCAGTACTTC. Translation gives CASSIPRTGGMGTYEQYF.

In nucleotides, the CDR3 is TGCGCCAGCAGCTTAAACAGGAACAATGAGCAGTTCTTC. Protein product: CASSLNRNNEQFF. The chain employs TRBV5-1 and TRBJ2-1; D might be TRBD1 (5 bases). The CDR3 sequence is 13 residues long. V was pared by 2 bases and J by 5 bases, with 8 bases between. Germline CDR1 and CDR2: SGHRS and YFSETQ.

The gene calls are TRBV7-2 and TRBJ2-7, with 11 bases identical to TRBD2. This CDR3 region has 16 residues. Germline lookup yields CDR1 SGHTA and CDR2 FQGNSA. After removal of 4 bases from V and 4 bases from J, the junction contained 9 bases not matched to a gene. The CDR3 here is CASSWITSGRGYEQYF. CDR3 nucleotide sequence: TGTGCCAGCAGCTGGATAACTAGCGGGAGAGGGTACGAGCAGTACTTC.

This clone was seen only once. V gene TRBV14 combines with J gene TRBJ2-1; 11 bases match TRBD2. CDR1 SGHDN and CDR2 FVKESK come from the germline V gene. J gave up 7 bases and V 5 bases, and 16 bases lay outside the gene matches. This CDR3 has 18 amino acids. CDR3 nucleotides: TGTGCCAGCAGCGCGATCGGAGTAGCGGGAGGGCCGCGGAATGAGCAGTTCTTC. Translated, it gives CASSAIGVAGGPRNEQFF.

The chain has TRBV4-1 and TRBJ2-7; either TRBD1 or TRBD2 may fit D (7 bases each). This CDR3 spans 14 amino acids. V gave up 4 bases and J gave up 6 bases, with 16 bases separating them. Per the germline V gene, CDR1 is MGHRA and CDR2 is YSYEKL. Here the CDR3 reads CASSRQTGEGEQYF. The CDR3 bases are TGCGCCAGCAGCCGGCAAACAGGGGAGGGCGAGCAGTACTTC.

This chain joins TRBV6-5 and TRBJ2-7; 8 positions match TRBD1. Trimming at V came to 4 bases and at J to 4 bases, leaving 9 bases not matched to a gene. CDR3 length: 15 residues. Germline CDR1 and CDR2: MNHEY and SVGAGI. DNA for the CDR3: TGTGCCAGCAGTTCCTTTGACAGGGGACGATACGAGCAGTACTTC. This codes for CASSSFDRGRYEQYF.

V gene TRBV28 combines with J gene TRBJ1-5, with TRBD1 identical over 8 bases. CDR1 is MDHEN, CDR2 SYDVKM, per germline. The CDR3 spans 14 residues. The trim removed 4 bases at V and 5 bases at J, leaving 4 bases unmatched. CDR3 DNA: TGTGCCAGCAGTTCACAACAGGGGGATCAGCCCCAGCATTTT. It specifies CASSSQQGDQPQHF.

The chain combines TRBV5-4 with TRBJ2-7; weak D call: TRBD1 (6 bases). The CDR3 has 13 amino acids. CDR1 is SGHNT, CDR2 YYREEE, per germline (reference sequence). The germline V and J ends were trimmed by 5 bases and 2 bases, with 11 bases remaining between them. The CDR3 sequence: CASRETGTYEQYF. The CDR3 DNA reads as TGTGCCAGCAGAGAGACAGGAACCTACGAGCAGTACTTC.

The chain joins TRBV5-1 to TRBJ1-6; TRBD1 matches at 8 bases. The CDR3 extends over 15 amino acids. The germline V gene has CDR1 SGHRS and CDR2 YFSETQ. V lost 4 bases and J lost 8; bases outside the gene matches: 8. CDR3 in DNA: TGCGCCAGCAGCATAGGACAGGGCGGCGATTCACCCCTCCACTTT. Encoded protein: CASSIGQGGDSPLHF.

The rearrangement links TRBV5-4 to TRBJ2-3, with 10 bases lining up with TRBD2. The ends lost 3 bases at V and 3 bases at J; junction bases unmatched: 7. Germline CDR1 SGHNT, CDR2 YYREEE (reference sequence). This CDR3 has 16 residues. CDR3 region: CASSSPSGRETDTQYF. CDR3 sequence (DNA): TGTGCCAGCAGCTCTCCTAGCGGGAGAGAAACAGATACGCAGTATTTT.

The chain combines TRBV29-1 with TRBJ1-1, with TRBD1 identical over 9 bases. The V segment lost 6 bases and the J segment 0 bases; nucleotides outside the gene matches: 8. The germline CDR1 and CDR2 sequences are SQVTM and ANQGSEA. The CDR3 is 15 residues long. The CDR3 sequence: CSVDRQGVMNTEAFF. The DNA of the CDR3 is TGCAGCGTAGACAGACAGGGGGTAATGAACACTGAAGCTTTCTTT. Using reference TRBV29-1 and TRBJ1-1 for the parts outside the CDR3, the full variable domain is SAVISQKPSRDICQRGTSLTIQCQVDSQVTMMFWYRQQPGQSLTLIATANQGSEATYESGFVIDKFPISRPNLTFSTLTVSNMSPEDSSIYLCSVDRQGVMNTEAFFGQGTRLTVV.